These 32 T cell receptor beta chains were all obtained from the same sample, sequenced in a study of molecular identifiers for immune sequencing clone quantification. One entry per CDR3 protein results from TCRdb running MiXCR on the PCR reads. There are under 350,000 distinct CDR3 sequences in the sample; roughly a quarter occur only once, and around 0.7% lies in the top ten. The sequenced sample was naive CD8+ T cells from blood, with Jurkat cell RNA spiked in. Subset: FACS-sorted CD8+CD4-CCR7+CD45RA+ naive T cells. All receptors derive from a human donor in good health. Some libraries in this study had Jurkat cell RNA spiked in.

The chain employs TRBV29-1 and TRBJ1-4; 7 bases fit TRBD1. J lost 7 bases, V lost 0 bases, and 11 bases had no gene match. The CDR3 is 16 amino acids. Germline loops: CDR1 SQVTM, CDR2 ANQGSEA. DNA of the CDR3: TGCAGCGTTGAAGAGGGGGACAGTAGCGGTTTTGAAAAACTGTTTTTT. Amino acids: CSVEEGDSSGFEKLFF.

The chain is built from TRBV9 and TRBJ2-3; 7 bases match TRBD1. V trimming: 3 bases; J trimming: 6 bases; junction bases outside the gene matches: 13. The CDR3 loop spans 16 amino acids. CDR1 and CDR2 (germline): SGDLS, YYNGEE. The chain's CDR3 is CASSAPTRGPSDTQYF. The CDR3 DNA follows: TGTGCCAGCAGCGCCCCAACTAGGGGGCCTTCGGATACGCAGTATTTT.

This clonotype has a handful of counts. This chain uses TRBV12-3 or TRBV12-4 with TRBJ2-6; 7 bases map to TRBD1. The V segment lost 7 bases and the J segment 0 bases; nucleotides outside the gene matches: 6. The CDR3 is made up of 16 amino acids. The CDR3 here is CASTHRTGSGANVLTF. DNA for the CDR3: TGTGCCAGCACTCACAGGACAGGCTCTGGGGCCAACGTCCTGACTTTC.

A few counts support this clonotype. The gene calls are TRBV24-1 and TRBJ2-3, with 8 nucleotides matching TRBD2. The J segment lost 5 bases and the V segment lost 3 bases, leaving 0 bases of the junction unmatched. CDR1 is KGHDR, CDR2 SFDVKD, per germline. The CDR3 totals 13 residues. The CDR3 spells CATSDLAGDTQYF. In DNA, the CDR3 is TGTGCCACCAGTGATCTAGCGGGAGATACGCAGTATTTT.

This clonotype has a count of ten or more. The gene calls are TRBV6-6 and TRBJ2-1, with D perhaps being TRBD1 or TRBD2 (6 bases each). Germline V gene lookup returns CDR1 MNHNY and CDR2 SVGAGI (reference sequence). Trimming took off 6 bases at V and 14 bases at J, with 20 bases between the two ends. The CDR3 is made up of 13 amino acids. CDR3 bases: TGTGCCAGCAGCCAAGGACCCGTGGGGGGCGAGTTCTTC. Amino acids: CASSQGPVGGEFF.

This clonotype was observed a handful of times. The chain couples TRBV27 to TRBJ2-7; D is possibly TRBD2 (5 bases). V gave up 6 bases and J gave up 0 bases, with 12 bases separating them. This CDR3 spans 14 amino acids. Germline V gene data show CDR1 as MNHEY and CDR2 as SMNVEV (reference sequence). The CDR3 here is CASSPSTSSYEQYF. CDR3 in DNA: TGTGCCAGCAGCCCCTCCACTAGCTCCTACGAGCAGTACTTC.

The genes are TRBV5-6 and TRBJ1-5; TRBD1 might be the D (5 bases). There are 16 residues in the CDR3. The germline gives CDR1 SGHDT, CDR2 YYEEEE. The germline V and J ends were trimmed by 4 bases and 3 bases, with 17 bases remaining between them. The CDR3 sequence: CASSTKRTPLNQPQHF. The DNA for the CDR3 is TGTGCCAGCAGCACAAAGCGGACACCACTCAATCAGCCCCAGCATTTT. The variable domain in full, completed from reference TRBV5-6 and TRBJ1-5, reads DAGVTQSPTHLIKTRGQQVTLRCSPKSGHDTVSWYQQALGQGPQFIFQYYEEEERQRGNFPDRFSGHQFPNYSSELNVNALLLGDSALYLCASSTKRTPLNQPQHFGDGTRLSIL.

The chain links TRBV28 to TRBJ2-7, with 9 bases that match TRBD1. The CDR3 extends over 16 amino acids. Germline V gene data show CDR1 as MDHEN and CDR2 as SYDVKM. V was pared by 7 bases and J by 7 bases, with 17 bases of the junction left unmatched. The CDR3: CASTDFPWNRGQEQYF. The CDR3 DNA reads as TGTGCCAGCACCGACTTTCCATGGAACAGGGGGCAAGAGCAGTACTTC.

The chain combines TRBV7-2 with TRBJ2-5; the match to TRBD1 covers 8 bases. The CDR3 contains 16 residues. Germline V CDR1 and CDR2: SGHTA, FQGNSA. V dropped 5 bases and J dropped 5; count of bases not matched to a gene: 13. CDR3 region: CASSLDRGGYSETQYF. CDR3 bases: TGTGCCAGCAGCCTCGACAGGGGCGGATATTCGGAGACCCAGTACTTC. The entire variable domain, with the rest obtained from reference TRBV7-2 and TRBJ2-5, is as follows: GAGVSQSPSNKVTEKGKDVELRCDPISGHTALYWYRQSLGQGLEFLIYFQGNSAPDKSGLPSDRFSAERTGGSVSTLTIQRTQQEDSAVYLCASSLDRGGYSETQYFGPGTRLLVL.

V and J are TRBV6-1 and TRBJ1-4, with D perhaps matching TRBD1 (5 bases). This CDR3 is 16 amino acids long. Germline lookup yields CDR1 MNHNS and CDR2 SASEGT. V was trimmed by 4 bases and J by 6 bases, leaving 18 bases between them. The CDR3 reads CASSGNRNEADEKLFF. CDR3 nucleotides: TGTGCCAGCAGTGGAAACAGGAACGAAGCCGATGAAAAACTGTTTTTT.

This clonotype turned up a few times. This sequence joins TRBV20-1 and TRBJ2-3; the match to TRBD1 covers 7 bases. CDR1 is DFQATT and CDR2 is SNEGSKA in the germline V gene (reference sequence). Trimming took 6 bases from V and 4 from J; bases not matched to a gene: 4. This CDR3 contains 12 residues. The CDR3 here is CSARGGPDTQYF. CDR3 coding DNA: TGCAGTGCCCGAGGGGGCCCAGATACGCAGTATTTT.

This clonotype was recorded at least ten times. V and J are TRBV19 and TRBJ1-5; TRBD1 matches at 9 bases. V dropped 3 bases and J dropped 1; count of bases not matched to a gene: 1. Germline-derived CDR1 and CDR2 are LNHDA and SQIVND (reference sequence). This CDR3 region has 15 residues. CDR3 residues: CASSIGQGSNQPQHF. The CDR3 nucleotides read TGTGCCAGTAGTATTGGACAGGGGAGCAATCAGCCCCAGCATTTT.

This clonotype was detected ten times or more. The CDR3 nucleotides read TGCGCCAGCAGCCTAGACAGAAAGGGCATGGATACGCAGTATTTT. It yields the protein CASSLDRKGMDTQYF. The rearrangement joins TRBV4-3 to TRBJ2-3, with D possibly matching TRBD1 (5 bases). This CDR3 is built from 15 residues. In germline, CDR1 is LGHNA, CDR2 YSLEER. Trimming took off 4 bases at V and 6 bases at J, with 17 bases between the two ends.

This clonotype was recorded at least ten times. This chain uses TRBV12-3 or TRBV12-4 with TRBJ2-3, with unresolved D. The CDR3 loop spans 14 amino acids. The germline V and J ends were trimmed by 2 bases and 0 bases, with 6 bases remaining between them. The CDR3 sequence is CASSLHGSTDTQYF. For the CDR3, the DNA is TGTGCCAGCAGTTTACATGGTAGCACAGATACGCAGTATTTT.

The sample holds many counts of this clonotype. V is TRBV27 and J is TRBJ1-5; D not certain. The CDR3 sequence is 9 residues long. CDR1 is MNHEY, CDR2 SMNVEV, per germline (reference sequence). CDR3 sequence (DNA): TGTGCGGCAGGACAGCCCCAGCATTTT. Its translation is CAAGQPQHF.

A remark on this clonotype: One junction end does not reproduce the germline sequence, and a read error may be involved. The gene calls are TRBV6-5 and TRBJ2-5, with D maybe TRBD1 (5 bases). CDR1 and CDR2 (germline): MNHEY, SVGAGI. The CDR3 loop spans 15 amino acids. The CDR3 nucleotides read TGTGCCATCAGTTACCTTGGACAAACCCTAGAGACCCAGTACTTC. Translation gives CAISYLGQTLETQYF.

This clonotype was counted between two and nine times. The chain joins TRBV3-1 to TRBJ1-1; D might be TRBD1 (5 bases). The CDR3 consists of 16 residues. Germline loops: CDR1 LGHDT, CDR2 YNNKEL (reference sequence). Between the trimmed V and J ends, which lost 1 base and 0 bases, there was a span of 12 bases. The CDR3 is CASSQVGGAMNTEAFF. In DNA, the CDR3 is TGTGCCAGCAGCCAAGTCGGAGGGGCCATGAACACTGAAGCTTTCTTT.

V gene TRBV7-9 combines with J gene TRBJ1-1; TRBD1 is a possible D gene (6 bases). Germline V lookup: CDR1 SEHNR, CDR2 FQNEAQ (reference sequence). The CDR3 length is 12 residues. The V end lost 0 bases, the J end lost 10 bases, and 9 bases lay between the germline ends. CDR3 protein: CASSLAGAGAFF. DNA of the CDR3: TGTGCCAGCAGCTTAGCGGGGGCTGGAGCTTTCTTT.

In the case of this clonotype: A read error is possible here, since a much larger clone lies one base away. The chain combines TRBV4-1 with TRBJ2-1; 8 bases agree with TRBD1. The CDR3 length is 15 residues. Germline-derived CDR1 and CDR2 are MGHRA and YSYEKL. Unmatched junction bases numbered 6, after V lost 1 base and J lost 7 bases. CDR3 DNA: TGCGCCAGCAGCCAAGTGATGCGACAGGGGAATGAGCAGTTCTTC. Its protein is CASSQVMRQGNEQFF.

Comments on this clonotype: Because it lacks the conserved phenylalanine or tryptophan at the end, this CDR3 is likely a read error. This chain uses TRBV11-2 with TRBJ2-7, with 7 positions matching TRBD1. CDR1 and CDR2 (germline): SGHAT, FQNNGV. The CDR3 has 14 amino acids. Germline trimming cut 8 bases from V and 2 bases from J; bases unmatched to any gene: 9. The CDR3 here is CASASGGNAYEQYL. CDR3 nucleotide sequence: TGTGCCAGCGCTTCAGGGGGAAATGCCTACGAGCAGTACCTC.

For this clonotype: Just one base apart from a much larger clone, this may be a read error. The J gene is TRBJ2-6, the V gene TRBV12-3 or TRBV12-4, with D tentatively TRBD1 (5 bases). The V end lost 5 bases, the J end lost 3 bases, and 11 bases lay between the germline ends. This CDR3 is 15 amino acids long. The CDR3 protein is CASSRQWFGANVLTF. CDR3 nucleotide sequence: TGTGCCAGCAGTCGACAGTGGTTTGGGGCCAACGTCCTGACTTTC.

The rearrangement joins TRBV5-4 to TRBJ2-7; D tentatively fits TRBD1 or TRBD2 (5 bases each). The CDR3 is made up of 15 amino acids. Germline V CDR1 and CDR2: SGHNT, YYREEE (reference sequence). With 4 bases removed from V and 0 bases from J, the gap between germline ends came to 14 bases. The CDR3 sequence: CASSPGAGPSYEQYF. As DNA, the CDR3 is TGTGCCAGCAGCCCCGGGGCGGGCCCCTCCTACGAGCAGTACTTC.

The chain has TRBV7-9 and TRBJ1-1; D may be TRBD1 (5 bases). V was shortened by 5 bases and J by 6 bases, with 16 bases between the two germline ends. This CDR3 has 14 residues. CDR1 and CDR2 (germline): SEHNR, FQNEAQ (reference sequence). CDR3 protein: CASSRGSGPAEAFF. The CDR3 DNA reads as TGTGCCAGCAGCCGTGGATCAGGGCCGGCTGAAGCTTTCTTT.

About this clonotype itself: At one of its ends the junction is not consistent with the germline gene, which may arise from a read error. J is TRBJ1-6 and V is TRBV10-2; perhaps TRBD1 as D (5 bases). Per the germline V gene, CDR1 is WSHSY and CDR2 is SAAADI. The length of the CDR3 is 15 residues. In DNA form, the CDR3 reads TGCGCCAGCAGTGATACAGGACTTAATAATTCACCCCTCGACTTT. This translates into CASSDTGLNNSPLDF.

This clonotype was seen ten or more times. This chain uses TRBV6-2 or TRBV6-3 with TRBJ1-5; D unresolved. CDR3 length: 14 residues. Trimming removed 0 bases at V and 4 bases at J, with 7 bases between. Germline loops: CDR1 MNHEY, CDR2 SVGEGT. The CDR3 DNA reads as TGTGCCAGCAGTTACTCCTGGGGAAATCAGCCCCAGCATTTT. Translating it yields CASSYSWGNQPQHF.

With regard to this clonotype: The CDR3 end shows no conserved phenylalanine or tryptophan, and so a read error is likely. The chain joins TRBV11-1 to TRBJ1-5, with 8 bases aligning to TRBD1. In germline, CDR1 is SGHAT, CDR2 FQDESV (reference sequence). The CDR3 totals 13 residues. V lost 4 bases and J lost 12; bases outside the gene matches: 8. This chain's CDR3 is CASSSTADRVQHV. In DNA, the CDR3 is TGTGCCAGCAGCTCGACCGCGGACAGGGTCCAGCATGTT.

This clonotype showed up many times. This chain joins TRBV7-2 and TRBJ2-3, with 9 bases lining up with TRBD2. The germline V gene encodes CDR1 SGHTA and CDR2 FQGNSA. The CDR3 has 15 amino acids. The ends lost 3 bases at V and 1 base at J; junction bases unmatched: 2. DNA of the CDR3: TGTGCCAGCAGCTTTAGCGGGAGAGGCACAGATACGCAGTATTTT. Amino acid sequence: CASSFSGRGTDTQYF.

The rearrangement joins TRBV15 to TRBJ1-1; the match to TRBD1 covers 8 bases. The CDR3 spans 15 residues. J gave up 4 bases and V 5 bases, and 9 bases lay outside the gene matches. Germline-derived CDR1 and CDR2 are LNHNV and YYDKDF (reference sequence). CDR3 nucleotides: TGTGCCACCAGCGGATGGACAGGGCGACCCACTGAAGCTTTCTTT. Translation: CATSGWTGRPTEAFF.

This chain uses TRBV5-1 with TRBJ2-4; D may be TRBD1 (5 bases). With 0 bases removed from V and 7 bases from J, the gap between germline ends came to 17 bases. The CDR3 length is 16 residues. The germline V gene encodes CDR1 SGHRS and CDR2 YFSETQ. The CDR3 sequence: CASSLGVVRGINIQYF. CDR3 coding DNA: TGCGCCAGCAGCTTGGGCGTCGTAAGGGGCATCAACATTCAGTACTTC. The full variable domain, in which reference TRBV5-1 and TRBJ2-4 provide the parts outside the CDR3, is KAGVTQTPRYLIKTRGQQVTLSCSPISGHRSVSWYQQTPGQGLQFLFEYFSETQRNKGNFPGRFSGRQFSNSRSEMNVSTLELGDSALYLCASSLGVVRGINIQYFGAGTRLSVL.

The rearrangement uses TRBV28 and TRBJ2-1, with D hard to call. The germline gives CDR1 MDHEN, CDR2 SYDVKM. V shed 1 base and J shed 8 bases, with 12 bases lying between them. The CDR3 consists of 14 residues. CDR3: CASSLSSTGHEQFF. Here the CDR3 DNA reads TGTGCCAGCAGTTTATCCTCAACCGGGCATGAGCAGTTCTTC.

Worth noting for this clonotype: A read error may produce the germline difference seen at one junction end. The gene calls are TRBV28 and TRBJ1-4, with D tentatively TRBD1 (5 bases). CDR3 length: 16 residues. Per the germline V gene, CDR1 is MDHEN and CDR2 is SYDVKM. The CDR3 sequence: CASSPPAGATNEKLLF. The CDR3 nucleotides read TGTGCCAGCAGTCCTCCCGCCGGGGCGACTAATGAAAAACTGCTTTTT.

The table lists this clonotype with many counts. The chain has TRBV7-9 and TRBJ2-2, with D unclear. Trimming left V 6 bases short and J 6 bases short, with 5 bases between. From germline, CDR1 is SEHNR and CDR2 FQNEAQ (reference sequence). The CDR3 covers 11 residues. CDR3 bases: TGTGCCAGCAGAGGTGCCGGGGAGCTGTTTTTT. It specifies CASRGAGELFF.